What follows are 5 T cell receptor beta chains derived from one specimen sequenced in a study of type 1 regulatory T cells. General study results and limits: Compared with non-Tr1 cells, Tr1 cells showed a narrower TCR repertoire.

TCRdb fed the reads into MiXCR, producing one record per CDR3 protein. The sample holds around 64,000 distinct CDR3 sequences; 20% are singletons and the top ten take 8.3%. For these TCRs, the target antigens are not known. The sample consisted of cultured type 1 regulatory T (Tr1) cells, either the whole culture or a sorted fraction (not recorded which). Receptors were obtained from a human donor in good health.

J is TRBJ2-5 and V is TRBV27; D possibly matches TRBD1 or TRBD2 (5 bases each). V gave up 3 bases and J gave up 5 bases, with 10 bases separating them. The V gene's germline CDR1 is MNHEY and CDR2 SMNVEV (reference sequence). This CDR3 contains 13 residues. In DNA, the CDR3 is TGTGCCAGCAGTTTCTGGGGCGGGGAGACCCAGTACTTC. This gives the protein CASSFWGGETQYF.

This clonotype occurred a few times. The CDR3 DNA is TGCAGTGCTAGAGTCCAGGGGTACTATGGCTACACCTTC. Protein product: CSARVQGYYGYTF. The chain couples TRBV20-1 to TRBJ1-2, with D possibly being TRBD1 (6 bases). The CDR3 loop spans 13 amino acids. Germline V gene data show CDR1 as DFQATT and CDR2 as SNEGSKA (reference sequence). Trimming shortened V by 1 base and J by 3 bases, and 9 bases separated the two germline ends.

This clonotype was seen only a few times. The chain recombines TRBV12-3 or TRBV12-4 with TRBJ2-4, with D maybe TRBD1 (5 bases). V was shortened by 3 bases and J by 0 bases, with 12 bases between the two germline ends. The CDR3 is made up of 16 amino acids. CDR3 nucleotides: TGTGCCAGCAGTTTTTCCGCGACAGTAGCCAAAAACATTCAGTACTTC. It translates to CASSFSATVAKNIQYF.

The chain combines TRBV5-1 with TRBJ2-1, with D possibly matching TRBD2 (5 bases). From germline, CDR1 is SGHRS and CDR2 YFSETQ. Trimming cost V 5 bases and J 6 bases, with 18 bases left between them. The CDR3 length is 15 residues. CDR3 residues: CASSSRSGGTNEQFF. As DNA, the CDR3 is TGCGCCAGCAGTTCTAGGAGCGGAGGAACCAATGAGCAGTTCTTC. Complete variable domain (other parts from reference TRBV5-1 and TRBJ2-1): KAGVTQTPRYLIKTRGQQVTLSCSPISGHRSVSWYQQTPGQGLQFLFEYFSETQRNKGNFPGRFSGRQFSNSRSEMNVSTLELGDSALYLCASSSRSGGTNEQFFGPGTRLTVL.

CDR3: CASSRQGAGELFF. The CDR3 DNA is TGTGCCAGCAGCCGCCAGGGAGCCGGGGAGCTGTTTTTT. J is TRBJ2-2 and V is TRBV5-4; D may correspond to TRBD1 or TRBD2 (5 bases each). Trimming left V 4 bases short and J 6 bases short, with 10 bases between. This CDR3 is built from 13 residues. The germline V gene encodes CDR1 SGHNT and CDR2 YYREEE (reference sequence).